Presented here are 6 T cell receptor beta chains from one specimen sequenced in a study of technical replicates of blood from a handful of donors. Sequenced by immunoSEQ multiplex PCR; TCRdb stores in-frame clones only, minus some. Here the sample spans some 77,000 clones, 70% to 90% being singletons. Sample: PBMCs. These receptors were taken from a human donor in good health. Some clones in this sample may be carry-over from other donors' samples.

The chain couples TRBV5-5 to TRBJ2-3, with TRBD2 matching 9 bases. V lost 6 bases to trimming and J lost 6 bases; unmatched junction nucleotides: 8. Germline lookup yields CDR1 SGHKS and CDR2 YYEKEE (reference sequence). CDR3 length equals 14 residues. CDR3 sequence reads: CASTLAGRQDTQYF. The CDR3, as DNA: TGTGCCAGCACCCTAGCGGGGCGCCAGGATACGCAGTATTTT.

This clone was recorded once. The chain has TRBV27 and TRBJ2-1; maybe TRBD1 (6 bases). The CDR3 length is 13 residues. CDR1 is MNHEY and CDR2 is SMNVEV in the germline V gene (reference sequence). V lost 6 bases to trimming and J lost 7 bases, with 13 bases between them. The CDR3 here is CASRRQGINEQFF. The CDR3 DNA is TGTGCCAGCAGAAGGCAGGGGATAAATGAGCAGTTCTTC.

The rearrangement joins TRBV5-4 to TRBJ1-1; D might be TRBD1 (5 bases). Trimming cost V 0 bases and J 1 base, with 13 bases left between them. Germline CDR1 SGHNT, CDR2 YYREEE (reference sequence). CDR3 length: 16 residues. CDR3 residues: CASSLALGGGNTEAFF. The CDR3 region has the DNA TGTGCCAGCAGCTTGGCCTTGGGGGGAGGGAACACTGAAGCTTTCTTT.

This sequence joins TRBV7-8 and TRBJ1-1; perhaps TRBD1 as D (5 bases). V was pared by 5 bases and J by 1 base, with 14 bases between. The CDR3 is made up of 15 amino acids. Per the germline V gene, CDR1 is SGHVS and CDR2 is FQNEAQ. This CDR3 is CASSKVVGGNTEAFF. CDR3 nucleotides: TGTGCCAGCAGCAAAGTCGTGGGGGGGAACACTGAAGCTTTCTTT.

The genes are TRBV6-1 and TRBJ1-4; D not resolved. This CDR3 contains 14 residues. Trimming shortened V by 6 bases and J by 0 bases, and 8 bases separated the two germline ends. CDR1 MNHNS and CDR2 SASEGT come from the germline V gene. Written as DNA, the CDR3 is TGTGCCAGCAGCCCTATGACAACTAATGAAAAACTGTTTTTT. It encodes CASSPMTTNEKLFF.

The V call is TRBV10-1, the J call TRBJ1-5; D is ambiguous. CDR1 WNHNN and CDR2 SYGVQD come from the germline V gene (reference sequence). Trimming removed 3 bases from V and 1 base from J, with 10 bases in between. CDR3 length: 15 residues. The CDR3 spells CASSDRTESNQPQHF. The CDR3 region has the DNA TGCGCCAGCAGTGATCGAACGGAGAGCAATCAGCCCCAGCATTTT.